One and the same sample provided the 9 T cell receptor beta chains below, sequenced in a study of human CD8 memory T cell subsets. By UMI-labeled 5' RACE, the TCR beta libraries were made. TCRdb reprocessed the 5' RACE reads, with one entry per CDR3 protein and no DNA. With about 5,400 distinct CDR3 sequences in the sample, the ten largest clones hold 36%. The specimen was CD8+ effector memory T cells (TEM) sorted from PBMCs. The sample's subset: effector memory CD8 T cells, CCR7- CD45RO+ CD95+. Receptors were obtained from a human donor in good health.

CDR3 sequence: CASSLTSVGRKNTEAFF. The chain joins TRBV27 to TRBJ1-1. Germline V CDR1 and CDR2: MNHEY, SMNVEV (reference sequence). The length of the CDR3 is 17 residues.

The V gene is TRBV2, the J gene TRBJ2-5; the D gene TCRdb calls, TRBD2, cannot be checked with no DNA. This CDR3 contains 15 residues. The V gene's germline CDR1 is SNHLY and CDR2 FYNNEI. The CDR3 loop is CASSERGLAGETQYF.

The rearrangement links TRBV6-4 to TRBJ2-3; TCRdb picks TRBD2, but there is no DNA to check that call. CDR1 is MRHNA and CDR2 is SNTAGT in the germline V gene. This CDR3 has 13 amino acids. The CDR3 here is CASSEREADTQYF.

J is TRBJ1-6 and V is TRBV27. The germline V gene encodes CDR1 MNHEY and CDR2 SMNVEV (reference sequence). CDR3 length: 16 amino acids. CDR3 amino acids: CASSSELSSYNSPLHF.

The V call is TRBV28, the J call TRBJ2-5; TCRdb returns TRBD2, unconfirmable since there is no DNA. CDR3 length: 16 amino acids. Per germline, CDR1 MDHEN and CDR2 SYDVKM. CDR3 protein: CASSLLAGGLQETQYF.

CDR3 residues: CASSLGASGQETQYF. The V and J genes are TRBV5-1 and TRBJ2-5; TCRdb designates TRBD2, a call that cannot be tested without DNA. This CDR3 is built from 15 residues. From germline, CDR1 is SGHRS and CDR2 YFSETQ.

The chain carries TRBV20-1 and TRBJ1-5; as DNA is missing, the TRBD1 call by TCRdb cannot be tested. The CDR3 is 16 residues long. Germline CDR1 reads DFQATT; CDR2 reads SNEGSKA (reference sequence). The CDR3 sequence: CSATLALMSGDQPQHF.

The rearrangement joins TRBV7-6 to TRBJ2-1; there is no DNA to check the TCRdb D call of TRBD1. CDR1 and CDR2 from the germline V gene are SGHVS and FNYEAQ. This CDR3 is built from 15 residues. The chain's CDR3 is CASSLAGGPVGEQFF.

The CDR3 spells CATSDSGRSDTQYF. The chain couples TRBV24-1 to TRBJ2-3. CDR1 KGHDR and CDR2 SFDVKD come from the germline V gene. The CDR3 consists of 14 residues.